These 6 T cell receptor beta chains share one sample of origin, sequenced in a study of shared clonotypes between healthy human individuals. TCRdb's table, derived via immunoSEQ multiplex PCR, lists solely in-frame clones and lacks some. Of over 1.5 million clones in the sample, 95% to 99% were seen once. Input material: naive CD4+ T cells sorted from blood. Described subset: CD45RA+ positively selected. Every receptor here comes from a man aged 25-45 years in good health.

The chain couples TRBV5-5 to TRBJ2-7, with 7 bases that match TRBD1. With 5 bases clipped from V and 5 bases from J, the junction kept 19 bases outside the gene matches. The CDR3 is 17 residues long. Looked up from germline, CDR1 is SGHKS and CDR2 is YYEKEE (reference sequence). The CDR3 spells CASRVPPDRVVGNEQYF. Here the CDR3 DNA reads TGTGCCAGCAGGGTCCCCCCTGACAGGGTGGTAGGAAACGAGCAGTACTTC.

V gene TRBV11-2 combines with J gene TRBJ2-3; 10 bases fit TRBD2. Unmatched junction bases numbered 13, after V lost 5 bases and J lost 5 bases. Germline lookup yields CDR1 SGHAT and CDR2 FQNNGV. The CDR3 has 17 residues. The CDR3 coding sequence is TGTGCCAGCAGCACCGCTAGCGGGAGACCTAACAAAGATACGCAGTATTTT. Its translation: CASSTASGRPNKDTQYF.

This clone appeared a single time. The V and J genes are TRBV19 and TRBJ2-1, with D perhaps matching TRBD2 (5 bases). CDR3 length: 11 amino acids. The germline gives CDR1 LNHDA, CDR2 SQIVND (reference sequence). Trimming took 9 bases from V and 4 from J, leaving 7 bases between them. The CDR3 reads CASGIYNEQFF. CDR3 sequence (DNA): TGTGCCAGCGGGATTTACAATGAGCAGTTCTTC. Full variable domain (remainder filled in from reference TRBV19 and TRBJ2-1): DGGITQSPKYLFRKEGQNVTLSCEQNLNHDAMYWYRQDPGQGLRLIYYSQIVNDFQKGDIAEGYSVSREKKESFPLTVTSAQKNPTAFYLCASGIYNEQFFGPGTRLTVL.

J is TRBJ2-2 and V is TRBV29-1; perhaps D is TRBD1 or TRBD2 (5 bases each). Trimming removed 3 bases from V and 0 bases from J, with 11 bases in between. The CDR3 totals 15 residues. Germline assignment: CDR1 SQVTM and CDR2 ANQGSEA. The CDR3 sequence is CSVDTGRTNTGELFF. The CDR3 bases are TGCAGCGTTGACACGGGACGTACGAACACCGGGGAGCTGTTTTTT.

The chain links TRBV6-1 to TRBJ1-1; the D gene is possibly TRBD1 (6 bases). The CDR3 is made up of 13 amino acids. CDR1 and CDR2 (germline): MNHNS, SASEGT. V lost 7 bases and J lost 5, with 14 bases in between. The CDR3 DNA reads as TGTGCCAGCACTATAATACAGGGAACTGAAGCTTTCTTT. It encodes CASTIIQGTEAFF.

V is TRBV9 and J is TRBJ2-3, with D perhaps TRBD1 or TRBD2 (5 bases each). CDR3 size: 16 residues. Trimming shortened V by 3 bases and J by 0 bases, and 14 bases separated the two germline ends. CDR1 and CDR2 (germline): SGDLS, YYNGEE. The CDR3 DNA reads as TGTGCCAGCAGCGCGCCCCGGGGCGGGAGCACAGATACGCAGTATTTT. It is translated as CASSAPRGGSTDTQYF. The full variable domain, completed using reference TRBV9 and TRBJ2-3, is DSGVTQTPKHLITATGQRVTLRCSPRSGDLSVYWYQQSLDQGLQFLIQYYNGEERAKGNILERFSAQQFPDLHSELNLSSLELGDSALYFCASSAPRGGSTDTQYFGPGTRLTVL.